These 14 T cell receptor beta chains were all obtained from the same sample, sequenced in a study of STAT5B mutations in CD4+ large granular lymphocyte leukemia. Assay: immunoSEQ multiplex PCR; the TCRdb copy retains only in-frame clones and omits some. The sample has some 30,000 clones; about four fifths are singletons. Source material: CD4+ T cells from blood buffy coats. The receptor set was obtained from a human donor in good health.

The V and J genes are TRBV6-5 and TRBJ2-2, with 8 bases matching TRBD2. This CDR3 is built from 16 residues. After removal of 3 bases from V and 4 bases from J, the junction contained 7 bases not matched to a gene. CDR1 and CDR2 from the germline V gene are MNHEY and SVGAGI. The CDR3 sequence: CASSYTLAGPTGELFF. The CDR3 nucleotides read TGTGCCAGCAGTTATACCCTAGCGGGCCCCACCGGGGAGCTGTTTTTT.

This clone was seen only a few times. The chain recombines TRBV5-4 with TRBJ1-1, with D unresolved. V gave up 4 bases and J gave up 5 bases, with 12 bases separating them. The CDR3 runs to 13 residues. In germline, CDR1 is SGHNT, CDR2 YYREEE (reference sequence). This CDR3 reads CASSPFDRTEAFF. The CDR3 DNA reads TGTGCCAGCAGCCCGTTTGACCGGACTGAAGCTTTCTTT.

This rearrangement joins TRBV28 to TRBJ1-2; the D is unclear. The germline V gene has CDR1 MDHEN and CDR2 SYDVKM. Trimming cost V 5 bases and J 4 bases, with 17 bases left between them. The CDR3 runs to 15 residues. The DNA of the CDR3 is TGTGCCAGCAGTCCGCCGGCGGGGAACGGCTATGGCTACACCTTC. This sequence encodes CASSPPAGNGYGYTF.

The rearrangement links TRBV30 to TRBJ2-7, with D possibly being TRBD2 (6 bases). This CDR3 comprises 14 residues. CDR1 and CDR2 (germline): GTSNPN, SVGIG (reference sequence). Trimming took 3 bases from V and 2 from J, leaving 14 bases between them. The CDR3 loop is CAWSAGTGAYEQYF. The CDR3 DNA reads as TGTGCCTGGAGCGCCGGGACTGGGGCCTACGAGCAGTACTTC.

This clone was picked up one time. The genes are TRBV6-5 and TRBJ1-4; TRBD1 matches 12 bases. V lost 7 bases, J lost 7 bases, and 4 bases stayed unmatched. This CDR3 region has 14 residues. CDR1 and CDR2 (germline): MNHEY, SVGAGI. CDR3 DNA: TGTGCCAGCACCAAGGGACAGGGGGCTGAAAAACTGTTTTTT. Its protein is CASTKGQGAEKLFF.

V gene TRBV7-2 combines with J gene TRBJ2-5; 7 bases map to TRBD2. From germline, CDR1 is SGHTA and CDR2 FQGNSA. This CDR3 is 15 amino acids long. V lost 5 bases to trimming and J lost 4 bases; unmatched junction nucleotides: 10. In nucleotides, the CDR3 is TGTGCCAGCAGCCGTTTCGTCGGCGGGGGAGAGACCCAGTACTTC. As protein: CASSRFVGGGETQYF.

The chain recombines TRBV30 with TRBJ2-6, with D tentatively TRBD2 (5 bases). This CDR3 region has 15 residues. Germline CDR1 reads GTSNPN; CDR2 reads SVGIG (reference sequence). V was clipped by 7 bases and J by 1 base, with 14 bases between them. The CDR3 DNA reads as TGTGCCTACCCGTCCCGGGATTCTGGGGCCAACGTCCTGACTTTC. Its protein is CAYPSRDSGANVLTF.

This chain links TRBV5-6 with TRBJ2-7; D call uncertain. Trimming left V 0 bases short and J 3 bases short, with 10 bases between. The CDR3 is 14 residues long. Looked up from germline, CDR1 is SGHDT and CDR2 is YYEEEE. CDR3 in amino acids: CASSLGFSSYEQYF. DNA for the CDR3: TGTGCCAGCAGCTTGGGATTTAGCAGCTACGAGCAGTACTTC.

This chain uses TRBV5-1 with TRBJ2-3, with D maybe TRBD2 (5 bases). The germline CDR1 and CDR2 sequences are SGHRS and YFSETQ. The CDR3 length is 15 residues. V gave up 4 bases and J gave up 0 bases, with 12 bases separating them. This CDR3 is CASSPSMSSTDTQYF. For the CDR3, the DNA is TGCGCCAGCAGCCCTAGCATGAGTAGCACAGATACGCAGTATTTT.

This chain uses TRBV7-2 with TRBJ2-3; perhaps D is TRBD1 or TRBD2 (5 bases each). Germline V CDR1 and CDR2: SGHTA, FQGNSA. V dropped 5 bases and J dropped 3 bases, with 15 bases sitting between them. The CDR3 totals 15 residues. The CDR3, as DNA: TGTGCCAGCAGCGGACACGGGGTAGAGACAGATACGCAGTATTTT. Protein sequence: CASSGHGVETDTQYF.

Notes on this clone: The same CDR3 is also encoded by other DNA sequences in this sample. The rearrangement links TRBV18 to TRBJ2-7, with TRBD1 as a possible D gene (5 bases). Looked up from germline, CDR1 is KGHSH and CDR2 is LQKENI. V lost 1 base, J lost 3 bases, and 7 bases lay in between. The CDR3 sequence is 13 residues long. Here the CDR3 DNA reads TGTGCCAGCTCACCACTTGACAGCTACGAGCAGTACTTC. This translates into CASSPLDSYEQYF.

DNA for the CDR3: TGCGCCAGCAGCCTACACAGGGAAGTCGACACTGAAGCTTTCTTT. Its protein is CASSLHREVDTEAFF. The chain recombines TRBV4-1 with TRBJ1-1; D is possibly TRBD1 (6 bases). Between the trimmed V and J ends, which lost 4 bases and 3 bases, there was a span of 15 bases. The CDR3 has 15 residues. CDR1 and CDR2 from the germline V gene are MGHRA and YSYEKL.

The chain carries TRBV7-8 and TRBJ2-3; D is unclear. The CDR3 contains 11 residues. The ends were cut back, 0 bases at V and 6 bases at J, with 1 base in the middle. CDR1 is SGHVS, CDR2 FQNEAQ, per germline. CDR3 amino acids: CASSLADTQYF. The CDR3 coding sequence is TGTGCCAGCAGCTTAGCGGATACGCAGTATTTT.

The V gene is TRBV7-9, the J gene TRBJ2-3; 13 positions match TRBD2. CDR3 size: 18 residues. Germline CDR1 is SEHNR and CDR2 is FQNEAQ (reference sequence). V shed 5 bases, J shed 1 base, and the junction held 9 bases outside the gene matches. For the CDR3, the DNA is TGTGCCAGCAGCCTACCCTTAGGACTAGCGGGGGGCACAGATACGCAGTATTTT. Protein product: CASSLPLGLAGGTDTQYF.